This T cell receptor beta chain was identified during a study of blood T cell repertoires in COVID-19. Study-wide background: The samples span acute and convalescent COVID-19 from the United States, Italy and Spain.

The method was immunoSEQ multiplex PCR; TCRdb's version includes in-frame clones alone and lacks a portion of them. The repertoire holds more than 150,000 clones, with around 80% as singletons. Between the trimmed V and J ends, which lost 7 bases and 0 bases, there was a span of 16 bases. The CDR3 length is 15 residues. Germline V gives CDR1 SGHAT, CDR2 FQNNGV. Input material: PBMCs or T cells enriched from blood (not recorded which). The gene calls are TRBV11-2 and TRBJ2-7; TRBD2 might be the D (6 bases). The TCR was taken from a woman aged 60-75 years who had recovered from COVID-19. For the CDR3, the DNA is TGTGCCAGCACCCTGGGGAGGCCCAGCTCCTACGAGCAGTACTTC. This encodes CASTLGRPSSYEQYF. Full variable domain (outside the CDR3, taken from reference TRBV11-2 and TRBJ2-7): EAGVAQSPRYKIIEKRQSVAFWCNPISGHATLYWYQQILGQGPKLLIQFQNNGVVDDSQLPKDRFSAERLKGVDSTLKIQPAKLEDSAVYLCASTLGRPSSYEQYFGPGTRLTVT.